This TCR beta chain was documented in a study of cytomegalovirus exposure and HLA in healthy donors. On this clone: Its antigen is still unknown.

CDR1 is MNHNS, CDR2 SASEGT, per germline. CDR3 length equals 17 residues. The V end was cut by 2 bases, the J end by 2 bases, with 16 bases between. Study results and limitations: The authors later found HLA-associated TCR beta chains more clonally expanded than equally common others. The study recorded over 150 TCR beta chains that were cytomegalovirus-associated.

With 60 Vbeta and 13 Jbeta primers, the PCR was carried out. TCRdb's copy holds only in-frame clones and misses some; the assay was immunoSEQ multiplex PCR. The sample has about 190,000 clones, less than 85% seen once. The chain couples TRBV6-1 to TRBJ1-5; weak D call: TRBD1 (6 bases). The source of this sequence is a man aged 25 to 40 in good health and CMV-seropositive. The sample was PBMCs. The CDR3: CASSETRGGRGNQPQHF. CDR3 DNA sequence: TGTGCCAGCAGTGAAACCAGGGGAGGGAGAGGCAATCAGCCCCAGCATTTT.